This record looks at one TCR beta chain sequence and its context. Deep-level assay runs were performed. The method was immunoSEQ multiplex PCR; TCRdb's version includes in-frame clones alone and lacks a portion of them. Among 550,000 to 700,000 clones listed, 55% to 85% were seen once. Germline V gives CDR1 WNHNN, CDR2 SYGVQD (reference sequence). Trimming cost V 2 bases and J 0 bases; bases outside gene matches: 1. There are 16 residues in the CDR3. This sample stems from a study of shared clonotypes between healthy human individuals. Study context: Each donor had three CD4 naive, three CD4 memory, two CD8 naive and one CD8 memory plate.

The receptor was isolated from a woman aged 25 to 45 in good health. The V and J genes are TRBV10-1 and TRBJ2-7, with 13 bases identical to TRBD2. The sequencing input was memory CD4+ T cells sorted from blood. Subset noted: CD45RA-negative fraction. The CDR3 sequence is CASSERLAGGSYEQYF. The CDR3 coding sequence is TGCGCCAGCAGTGAGAGACTAGCGGGAGGCTCCTACGAGCAGTACTTC.